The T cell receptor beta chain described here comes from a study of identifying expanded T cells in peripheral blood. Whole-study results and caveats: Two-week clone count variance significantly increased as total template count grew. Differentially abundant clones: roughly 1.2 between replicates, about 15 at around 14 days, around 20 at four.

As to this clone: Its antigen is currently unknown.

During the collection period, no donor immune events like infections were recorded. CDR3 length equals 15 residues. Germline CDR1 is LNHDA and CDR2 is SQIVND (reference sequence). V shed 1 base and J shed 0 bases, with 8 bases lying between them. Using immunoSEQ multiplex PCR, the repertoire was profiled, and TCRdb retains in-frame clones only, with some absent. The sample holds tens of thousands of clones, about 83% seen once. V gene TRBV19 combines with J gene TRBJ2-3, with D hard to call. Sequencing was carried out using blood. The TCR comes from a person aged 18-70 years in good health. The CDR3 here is CASSIGGKSTDTQYF. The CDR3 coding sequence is TGTGCCAGTAGTATAGGTGGGAAGAGCACAGATACGCAGTATTTT.